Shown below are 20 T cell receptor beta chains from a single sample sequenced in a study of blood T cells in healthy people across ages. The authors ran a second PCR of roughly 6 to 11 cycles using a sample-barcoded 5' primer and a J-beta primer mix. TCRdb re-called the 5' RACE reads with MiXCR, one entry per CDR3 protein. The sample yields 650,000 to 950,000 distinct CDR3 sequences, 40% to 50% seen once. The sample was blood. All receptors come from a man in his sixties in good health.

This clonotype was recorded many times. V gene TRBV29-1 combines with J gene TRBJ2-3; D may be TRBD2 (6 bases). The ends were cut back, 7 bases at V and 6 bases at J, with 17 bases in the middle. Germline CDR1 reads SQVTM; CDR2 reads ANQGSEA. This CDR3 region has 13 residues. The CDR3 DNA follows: TGCAGCGCCATGGGGGGACGCCAGGATACGCAGTATTTT. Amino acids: CSAMGGRQDTQYF.

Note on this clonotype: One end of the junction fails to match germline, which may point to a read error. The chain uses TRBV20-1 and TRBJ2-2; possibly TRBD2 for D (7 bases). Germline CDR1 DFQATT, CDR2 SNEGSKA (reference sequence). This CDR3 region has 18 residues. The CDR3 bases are TGCAGTGCTAGAGATGGGGGTATGGACGGGGGGCCCACCGGGGAACTGTTTTTT. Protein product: CSARDGGMDGGPTGELFF.

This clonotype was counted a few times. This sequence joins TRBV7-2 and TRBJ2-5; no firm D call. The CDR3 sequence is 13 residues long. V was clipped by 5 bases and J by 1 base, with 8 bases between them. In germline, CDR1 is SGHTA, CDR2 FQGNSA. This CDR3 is CASSVGLQETQYF. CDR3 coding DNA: TGTGCCAGCAGCGTAGGGCTCCAAGAGACCCAGTACTTC.

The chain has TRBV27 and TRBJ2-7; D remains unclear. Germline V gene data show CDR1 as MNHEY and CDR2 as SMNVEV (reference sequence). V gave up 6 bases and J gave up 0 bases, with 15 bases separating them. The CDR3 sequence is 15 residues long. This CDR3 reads CASSLSGQSSYEQYF. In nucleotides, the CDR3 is TGTGCCAGCAGCCTCTCGGGCCAGAGCTCCTACGAGCAGTACTTC.

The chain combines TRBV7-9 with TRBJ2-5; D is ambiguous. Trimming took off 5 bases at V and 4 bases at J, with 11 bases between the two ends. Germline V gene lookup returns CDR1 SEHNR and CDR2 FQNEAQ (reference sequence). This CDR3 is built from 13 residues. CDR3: CASSRQVGETQYF. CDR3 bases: TGTGCCAGCAGCCGACAAGTCGGAGAGACCCAGTACTTC.

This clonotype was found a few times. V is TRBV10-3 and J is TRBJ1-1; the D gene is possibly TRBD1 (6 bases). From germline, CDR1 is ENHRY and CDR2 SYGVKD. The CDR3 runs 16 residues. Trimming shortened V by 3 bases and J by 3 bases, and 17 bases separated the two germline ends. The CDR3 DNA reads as TGTGCCATCAGTGAACCGAAGACCAACAGGGACACTGAAGCTTTCTTT. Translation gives CAISEPKTNRDTEAFF.

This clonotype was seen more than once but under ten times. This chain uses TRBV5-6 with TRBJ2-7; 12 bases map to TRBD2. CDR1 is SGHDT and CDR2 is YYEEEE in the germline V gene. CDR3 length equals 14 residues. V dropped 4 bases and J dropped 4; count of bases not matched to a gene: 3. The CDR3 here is CASSPGLAGYEQYF. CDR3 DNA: TGTGCCAGCAGCCCTGGACTAGCGGGGTACGAGCAGTACTTC.

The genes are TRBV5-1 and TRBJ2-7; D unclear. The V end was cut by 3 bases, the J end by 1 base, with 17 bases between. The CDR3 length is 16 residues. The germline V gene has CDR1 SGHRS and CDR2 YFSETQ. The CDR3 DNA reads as TGCGCCAGCAGCTGGGGTGAAGGGATCTTATCCTACGAGCAGTACTTC. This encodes CASSWGEGILSYEQYF.

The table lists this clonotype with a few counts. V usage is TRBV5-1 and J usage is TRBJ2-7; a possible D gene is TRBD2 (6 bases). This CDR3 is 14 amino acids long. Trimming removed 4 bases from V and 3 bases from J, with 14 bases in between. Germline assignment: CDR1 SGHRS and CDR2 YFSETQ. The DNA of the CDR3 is TGCGCCAGCAGCCCCTATGGAGGGAACTACGAGCAGTACTTC. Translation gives CASSPYGGNYEQYF.

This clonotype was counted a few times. DNA of the CDR3: TGTGCCATCAGTGAGTCTTGGCAGTCCCTGGGGTCTGGGGCCAACGTCCTGACTTTC. Translated, it gives CAISESWQSLGSGANVLTF. The chain couples TRBV10-3 to TRBJ2-6; unclear D gene. V was trimmed by 0 bases and J by 1 base, leaving 16 bases between them. Germline values: CDR1 ENHRY, CDR2 SYGVKD. CDR3 size: 19 residues.

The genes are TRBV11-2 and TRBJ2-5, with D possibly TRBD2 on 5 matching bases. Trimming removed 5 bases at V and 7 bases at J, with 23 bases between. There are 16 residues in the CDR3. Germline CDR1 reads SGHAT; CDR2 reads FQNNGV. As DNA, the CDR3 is TGTGCCAGCAGCAGAGCCGGGAACCCTACCTCGACGACCCAGTACTTC. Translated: CASSRAGNPTSTTQYF.

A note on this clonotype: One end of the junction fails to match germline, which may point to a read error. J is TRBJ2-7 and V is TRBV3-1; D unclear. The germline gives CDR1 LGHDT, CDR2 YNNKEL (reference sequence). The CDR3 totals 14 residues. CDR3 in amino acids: CASNQDRPAYEQYF. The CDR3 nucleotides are TGTGCCAGCAACCAAGATCGGCCAGCCTACGAGCAGTACTTC.

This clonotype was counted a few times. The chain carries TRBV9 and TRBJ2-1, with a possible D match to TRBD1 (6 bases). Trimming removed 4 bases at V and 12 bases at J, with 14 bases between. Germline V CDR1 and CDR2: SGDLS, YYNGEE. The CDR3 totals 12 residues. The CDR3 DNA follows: TGTGCCAGCAGCCCAGTGGTAGGGGGGCAGTTCTTC. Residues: CASSPVVGGQFF.

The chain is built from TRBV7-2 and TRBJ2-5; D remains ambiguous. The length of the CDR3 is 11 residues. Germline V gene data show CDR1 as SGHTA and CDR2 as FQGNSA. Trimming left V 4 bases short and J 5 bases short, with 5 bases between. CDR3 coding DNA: TGTGCCAGCAGCTCCTACGAGACCCAGTACTTC. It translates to CASSSYETQYF.

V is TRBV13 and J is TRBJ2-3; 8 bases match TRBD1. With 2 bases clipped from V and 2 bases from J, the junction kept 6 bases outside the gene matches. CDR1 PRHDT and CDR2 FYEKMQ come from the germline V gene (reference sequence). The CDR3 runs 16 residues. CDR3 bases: TGTGCCAGCAGCTTATCAGGACAGGGCAACACAGATACGCAGTATTTT. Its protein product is CASSLSGQGNTDTQYF.

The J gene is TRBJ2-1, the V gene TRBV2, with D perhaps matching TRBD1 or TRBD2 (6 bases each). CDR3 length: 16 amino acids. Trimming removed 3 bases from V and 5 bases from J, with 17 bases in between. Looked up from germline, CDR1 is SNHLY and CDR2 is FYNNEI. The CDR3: CASSDALGGPDNEQFF. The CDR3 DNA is TGTGCCAGCAGTGATGCGTTAGGGGGGCCGGACAATGAGCAGTTCTTC.

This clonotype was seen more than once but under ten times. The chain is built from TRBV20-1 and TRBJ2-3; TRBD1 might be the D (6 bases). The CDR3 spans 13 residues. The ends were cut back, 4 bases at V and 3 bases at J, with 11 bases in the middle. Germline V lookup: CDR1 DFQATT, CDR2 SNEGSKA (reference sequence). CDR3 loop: CSAKTGPTDTQYF. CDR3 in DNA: TGCAGTGCTAAGACAGGTCCGACAGATACGCAGTATTTT.

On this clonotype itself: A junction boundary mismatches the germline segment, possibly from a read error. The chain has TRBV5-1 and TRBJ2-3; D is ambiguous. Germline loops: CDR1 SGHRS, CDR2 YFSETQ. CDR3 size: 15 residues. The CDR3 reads CASSLDGSPTDTRYF. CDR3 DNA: TGCGCCAGCAGCTTGGACGGGTCACCCACAGATACGCGGTATTTT.

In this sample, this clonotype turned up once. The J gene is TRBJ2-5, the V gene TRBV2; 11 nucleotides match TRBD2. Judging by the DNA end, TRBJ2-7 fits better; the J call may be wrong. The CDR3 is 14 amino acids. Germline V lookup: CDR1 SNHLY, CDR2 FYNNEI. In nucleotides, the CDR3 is TGTGCCAGCGGGACTAGCGGTGGGGCCTACGAGCAGTACTTC. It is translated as CASGTSGGAYEQYF.

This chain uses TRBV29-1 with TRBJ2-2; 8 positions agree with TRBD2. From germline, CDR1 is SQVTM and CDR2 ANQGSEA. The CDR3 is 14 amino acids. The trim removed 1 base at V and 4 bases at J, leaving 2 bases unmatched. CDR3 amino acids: CSVEGTSITGELFF. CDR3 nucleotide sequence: TGCAGCGTTGAAGGGACTAGCATCACCGGGGAGCTGTTTTTT.